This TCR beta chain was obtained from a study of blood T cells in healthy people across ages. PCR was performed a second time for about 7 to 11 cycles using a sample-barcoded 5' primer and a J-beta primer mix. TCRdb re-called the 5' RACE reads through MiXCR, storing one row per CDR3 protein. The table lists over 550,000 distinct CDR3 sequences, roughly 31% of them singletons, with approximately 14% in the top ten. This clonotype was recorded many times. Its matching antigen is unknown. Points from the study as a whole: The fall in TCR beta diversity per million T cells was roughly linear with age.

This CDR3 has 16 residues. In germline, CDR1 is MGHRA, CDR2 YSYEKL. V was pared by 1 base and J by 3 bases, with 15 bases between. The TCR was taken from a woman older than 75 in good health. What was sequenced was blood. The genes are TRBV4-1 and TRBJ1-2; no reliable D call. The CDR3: CASSQATGIPHYGYTF. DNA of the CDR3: TGCGCCAGCAGCCAAGCGACTGGGATTCCGCACTATGGCTACACCTTC.